Listed below are T cell receptor beta chains from one sample, sequenced in a study of naive and memory T cell subsets. TCRdb passed the UMI-ligation and nested PCR reads through MiXCR, listing each CDR3 protein once. The sample contains approximately 140,000 distinct CDR3 sequences, over 15% of which appear only once. The sample consisted of naive CD4+ T cells from blood. The receptors were sampled from a human donor in good health. Both conserved end residues are part of each CDR3. Fields, in order: clone size, J gene, D gene, V gene, CDR3 DNA, CDR3 protein. The D gene is left open where the match is weak. Some rows have no size entry. The others give once, few or many, or a class for an expanded clone.

- | TRBJ2-3 | - | TRBV28 | TGTGCCAGCAGTTTGTTAGGTATTACAGATACGCAGTATTTT | CASSLLGITDTQYF
many | TRBJ1-5 | - | TRBV7-8 | TGTGCCAGCAGCTTAGTTTTGGGGTTGGGCAATCAGCCCCAGCATTTT | CASSLVLGLGNQPQHF
- | TRBJ2-1 | TRBD2 | TRBV20-1 | TGCAGTTCGCGGCCCAGAGGTAGCGGGAGGGCCGATGGCAATGAGCAGTTCTTC | CSSRPRGSGRADGNEQFF
- | TRBJ2-1 | - | TRBV14 | TGTGCCAGCAGCCGCATTACTTTAGCTCAAGGGAGTGATGAGCAGTTCTTC | CASSRITLAQGSDEQFF
many | TRBJ1-5 | - | TRBV20-1 | TGCAGTGCTAGCGGGACGGGGAATCAGCCCCAGCATTTT | CSASGTGNQPQHF
few | TRBJ2-2 | - | TRBV12-3/TRBV12-4 | TGTGCCAGCAGTTTCTTCCTTAGGCAGGGTCGTCCCGGGGAGCTGTTTTTT | CASSFFLRQGRPGELFF
few | TRBJ2-1 | TRBD2 | TRBV11-1 | TGTGCCAGCAGCTTAGGTAGCGGGAGTGCCCTCCCCACGAGGTACAATGAGCAGTTCTTC | CASSLGSGSALPTRYNEQFF
- | TRBJ2-3 | TRBD1 | TRBV28 | TGTGCCAGCAGTTTCGACAGGGGGTTTGGAGATACGCAGTATTTT | CASSFDRGFGDTQYF
few | TRBJ1-1 | - | TRBV9 | TGTGCCAGCAGCGTAAGATTGGCAGGGGAAGCTTTCTTT | CASSVRLAGEAFF
few | TRBJ2-7 | TRBD1 | TRBV11-2 | TGTGCCAGCAGCTCAAACCGGGACAGGGTGATCTCCGAGCAGTACTTC | CASSSNRDRVISEQYF
few | TRBJ2-3 | - | TRBV29-1 | TGCAGCCTAGGAGCAGATACGCAGTATTTT | CSLGADTQYF
- | TRBJ1-1 | - | TRBV29-1 | TGCAGCGTTGGAGGGGCACTCACTGAAGCTTTCTTT | CSVGGALTEAFF
few | TRBJ2-7 | - | TRBV12-3/TRBV12-4 | TGTGCCAGCAGTTTCCTAGGAGGCGAGCAGTACTTC | CASSFLGGEQYF
few | TRBJ2-4 | TRBD2 | TRBV6-1 | TGTGCCAGCAGTGTTGGCGGGGGGGGCATTCAGTACTTC | CASSVGGGGIQYF
- | TRBJ1-3 | - | TRBV20-1 | TGCAGTGCTAGACCTACTTCCGGGGATAAGGAAAACACCATATATTTT | CSARPTSGDKENTIYF
- | TRBJ2-5 | - | TRBV3-1 | TGTGCCAGCAGCCAAGATGAGCGTCGGGCTCAGGTTGCTGGGGAGGAGACCCAGTACTTC | CASSQDERRAQVAGEETQYF
- | TRBJ2-5 | - | TRBV6-1 | TGTGCCAGCAGTCAGCCGGAGGGGCTAGCAGCGTACCAAGAGACCCAGTACTTC | CASSQPEGLAAYQETQYF
- | TRBJ2-2 | TRBD1 | TRBV29-1 | TGCAGCTCCCGGGGGGGACAGGGGTCGGTCACCGGGGAGCTGTTTTTT | CSSRGGQGSVTGELFF
few | TRBJ2-1 | TRBD2 | TRBV24-1 | TGTGCCACCAGTGAGTGGACTAGCGGGGTGAATGAGCAGTTCTTC | CATSEWTSGVNEQFF
few | TRBJ1-4 | - | TRBV20-1 | TGCAGTGCTAGACGGCGGGACGGGCTGTTTTTT | CSARRRDGLFF
- | TRBJ2-3 | - | TRBV5-1 | TGCGCCAGTACAGGATATCTGGGTAATCGAGATACGCAGTATTTT | CASTGYLGNRDTQYF
few | TRBJ2-7 | TRBD1 | TRBV12-3/TRBV12-4 | TGTGCCAGCAGTTCCTCGAACAGGGGGCGCAGCGAGCAGTACTTC | CASSSSNRGRSEQYF
- | TRBJ2-7 | TRBD2 | TRBV7-9 | TGTGCCAGCAGCTTAGGAGAGTCTAGCGGGCCCACAGCCTACGAGCAGTACTTC | CASSLGESSGPTAYEQYF
few | TRBJ1-1 | - | TRBV7-9 | TGTGCCAGCAGCACCATCCAGGGGTGGAACACTGAAGCTTTCTTT | CASSTIQGWNTEAFF
- | TRBJ1-5 | TRBD1 | TRBV12-3/TRBV12-4 | TGTGCCAGCACCCAAGGTGACAGGGGGCGAATTCAGCCCCAGCATTTT | CASTQGDRGRIQPQHF
- | TRBJ2-7 | TRBD2 | TRBV11-2 | TGTGCCAGCAGGTTCGGGACTAGCGGGAGGTACGAGCAGTACTTC | CASRFGTSGRYEQYF
- | TRBJ2-1 | - | TRBV21-1 | TGTGCCAGCAGCAAAGAGGGTAGCGGGACCAATCCCCTAAATTACAATGAGCAGTTCTTC | CASSKEGSGTNPLNYNEQFF
- | TRBJ2-5 | - | TRBV25-1 | TGTGCCAGCAGTGAAGGGTCGGGCGGGCGGACCCAGTACTTC | CASSEGSGGRTQYF
few | TRBJ1-1 | TRBD1 | TRBV6-5 | TGTGCCAGCAGTTACGGTTGGCAGGGGGCGAGTACTGAAGCTTTCTTT | CASSYGWQGASTEAFF
- | TRBJ1-5 | - | TRBV27 | TGTGCCAGCAGTCCCGGACAGCAAGACCCACGTCGGGCCCAGCATTTT | CASSPGQQDPRRAQHF
- | TRBJ2-5 | - | TRBV5-1 | TGCGCCAGCAGCTTGGAACAGCAACAAGAGACCCAGTACTTC | CASSLEQQQETQYF
few | TRBJ2-3 | - | TRBV20-1 | TGCAGTGCTAGACCCAGCCTGGGTGATACGCAGTATTTT | CSARPSLGDTQYF
few | TRBJ1-6 | - | TRBV19 | TGTGCCAGTAGTATAGCCACTTGGAATTCACCCCTCCACTTT | CASSIATWNSPLHF
- | TRBJ1-2 | - | TRBV20-1 | TGCAGTGCTAGAGATGAAGGCAGGGCTAACTATGGCTACACCTTC | CSARDEGRANYGYTF
- | TRBJ2-7 | - | TRBV6-5 | TGTGCCAGCACCAGACAGGGAGGAGAGCAGTACTTC | CASTRQGGEQYF
many | TRBJ2-3 | - | TRBV5-1 | TGCGCCAGCAGCTTGGCCAGTGCAGATACGCAGTATTTT | CASSLASADTQYF
few | TRBJ2-1 | TRBD1 | TRBV7-2 | TGTGCCAGCAGCCGGACAGGGGGCTACAATGAGCAGTTCTTC | CASSRTGGYNEQFF
few | TRBJ2-2 | TRBD2 | TRBV7-3 | TGTGCCAGCAGCTTAACTAGCGGGAGAGTCGCCGGGGAGCTGTTTTTT | CASSLTSGRVAGELFF
few | TRBJ2-2 | - | TRBV4-1 | TGCGCCAGCAGCCAAGGCAGAATGAGTGGGCCGAACACCGGGGAGCTGTTTTTT | CASSQGRMSGPNTGELFF
- | TRBJ2-1 | - | TRBV9 | TGTGCCAGCAGCGTAGGAGCTAGTCCTGAGCAGTTCTTC | CASSVGASPEQFF
- | TRBJ2-5 | TRBD2 | TRBV5-4 | TGTGCCAGCAGCTTAGTGGAAAGCGGGAGAGAGACCCAGTACTTC | CASSLVESGRETQYF
few | TRBJ2-5 | - | TRBV19 | TGTGCCAGTAGTTTCAGTCAGGAGACCCAGTACTTC | CASSFSQETQYF
- | TRBJ2-1 | - | TRBV6-2/TRBV6-3 | TGTGCCAGCACCCGTAACAATGAGCAGTTCTTC | CASTRNNEQFF
- | TRBJ1-6 | - | TRBV20-1 | TGCAGTGCTCCTTCGACCGCGTCACCCCTCCACTTT | CSAPSTASPLHF
many | TRBJ2-3 | TRBD2 | TRBV6-1 | TGTGCCAGCAGTGCACTTACCGGGACTAGTAGACTTCAGTATTTT | CASSALTGTSRLQYF
few | TRBJ2-3 | - | TRBV20-1 | TGCAGTGCTAGGGGGGCTAGCGGAAGCACAGATACGCAGTATTTT | CSARGASGSTDTQYF
few | TRBJ2-2 | TRBD1 | TRBV29-1 | TGCAGCGTTGTAGGGGGCTCGAACACCGGGGAGCTGTTTTTT | CSVVGGSNTGELFF
few | TRBJ2-1 | TRBD2 | TRBV2 | TGTGCCAGCAGGGAACTAGCGGCCAGCTCCTACAATGAGCAGTTCTTC | CASRELAASSYNEQFF